This T cell receptor beta chain is from a study of human T cells and chemical hapten exposure. For the study at large: Patch tests applied 0.01% DPC to the upper back and were scored after 6 days. Overall study findings and caveats: Expanded TCRs were compared with controls, and the expanded TCRs formed significantly more large CDR3 similarity clusters.

Documented time point: patch test 2, 6 weeks after DPC sensitization. Treatment described: therapeutic diphenylcyclopropenone sensitization with weekly scalp DPC. Phlebotomy was performed prior to application of every patch test. CDR3 size: 18 residues. The germline gives CDR1 SGHDT, CDR2 YYEEEE. Deletions cut 4 bases from V and 1 base from J, with 21 bases between. Each CDR3 protein is one row after TCRdb ran MiXCR on the RACE reads. The sample has about 78,000 distinct CDR3 sequences; 8.5% are singletons. This clonotype has more than one count but fewer than ten. The antigen is undetermined. The sample in question was whole blood, obtained in connection with sensitization to the hapten diphenylcyclopropenone (DPC). V usage is TRBV5-6 and J usage is TRBJ2-4; a possible D gene is TRBD2 (6 bases). This clonotype was obtained from a woman aged 45-65 years with alopecia areata. Some clones in this sample may be carry-over from other donors' samples. CDR3 sequence (DNA): TGTGCCAGCAGCAAGGGAGGAGACCCGTCGGGGGCCAAAAACATTCAGTACTTC. It specifies CASSKGGDPSGAKNIQYF.